The rows below give T cell receptor beta chains drawn from one sample of a study of shared clonotypes between healthy human individuals. The method was immunoSEQ multiplex PCR; TCRdb's version includes in-frame clones alone and lacks a portion of them. The repertoire holds hundreds of thousands of clones, with roughly 97% as singletons. The sample consisted of naive CD4+ T cells sorted from blood. These receptors came from a woman aged 25 to 39 in good health. Both conserved end residues are part of each CDR3. D genes are given only for firm matches. Only part of the rows carry a size: once, few, many, or a class if the clone is expanded.

j_call v_call cdr3_length d_call clone_size cdr3_aa cdr3_nt
TRBJ1-2 TRBV6-5 13 . . CASSYRVDYGYTF TGTGCCAGCAGTTACCGGGTCGACTATGGCTACACCTTC
TRBJ2-2 TRBV4-1 15 . . CASSQEASWGGELFF TGCGCCAGCAGCCAAGAGGCGTCCTGGGGAGGGGAGCTGTTTTTT
TRBJ1-5 TRBV6-5 15 . . CASSSVATSGMPQHF TGTGCCAGCAGTTCCGTCGCCACCTCTGGTATGCCCCAGCATTTT
TRBJ1-1 TRBV18 17 . . CASSPPGSWGFGGEAFF TGTGCCAGCTCACCACCCGGATCATGGGGGTTCGGGGGTGAAGCTTTCTTT
TRBJ1-5 TRBV7-2 15 . . CASSLGVGNNQPQHF TGTGCCAGCAGCTTAGGCGTCGGAAACAATCAGCCCCAGCATTTT
TRBJ2-3 TRBV27 18 TRBD1 . CASSFLPPGQGTTDTQYF TGTGCCAGCAGTTTCCTACCCCCGGGACAGGGTACCACAGATACGCAGTATTTT
TRBJ2-1 TRBV15 18 . . CATSSPDGGRTGFTEQFF TGTGCCACCAGCAGCCCCGATGGGGGAAGGACCGGTTTTACTGAGCAGTTCTTC
TRBJ2-5 TRBV29-1 15 TRBD2 . CSVDFQREYQETQYF TGCAGCGTTGATTTCCAGCGGGAGTACCAAGAGACCCAGTACTTC
TRBJ2-5 TRBV19 14 . . CASSKGYRGETQYF TGTGCCAGTAGTAAAGGCTATAGGGGGGAGACCCAGTACTTC
TRBJ1-1 TRBV28 12 TRBD1 . CASRQGLTEAFF TGTGCCAGCCGACAGGGGCTCACTGAAGCTTTCTTT
TRBJ2-7 TRBV18 15 TRBD1 . CASSRRQGNSYEQYF TGTGCCAGCTCACGTCGACAGGGAAACTCCTACGAGCAGTACTTC
TRBJ2-5 TRBV27 17 TRBD2 once CASRGEGSGQYQETQYF TGTGCCAGCAGGGGGGAGGGTAGCGGCCAGTACCAAGAGACCCAGTACTTC
TRBJ2-7 TRBV5-6 14 . . CASSLLSGSGEQYF TGTGCCAGCAGCTTGCTATCAGGGAGTGGGGAGCAGTACTTC
TRBJ1-1 TRBV27 13 . . CASSREGRTEAFF TGTGCCAGCAGCCGGGAAGGGCGCACTGAAGCTTTCTTT
TRBJ1-1 TRBV18 14 . . CASSLAGADTEAFF TGTGCCAGCTCACTAGCTGGGGCGGACACTGAAGCTTTCTTT
TRBJ2-3 TRBV7-3 14 . . CASSLEGSTDTQYF TGTGCCAGCAGCCTGGAGGGCAGCACAGATACGCAGTATTTT
TRBJ2-5 TRBV4-2 17 TRBD2 . CASSQNAGTRAKETQYF TGTGCCAGCAGCCAAAACGCTGGGACTAGGGCTAAAGAGACCCAGTACTTC
TRBJ2-5 TRBV7-8 13 . . CASSSQTTETQYF TGTGCCAGCAGCTCCCAAACCACAGAGACCCAGTACTTC
TRBJ2-5 TRBV28 16 TRBD2 . CASSFGSGGGMETQYF TGTGCCAGCAGTTTCGGGTCGGGAGGGGGAATGGAGACCCAGTACTTC
TRBJ1-5 TRBV5-1 14 . . CASSKDVGNQPQHF TGCGCCAGCAGCAAGGACGTAGGCAATCAGCCCCAGCATTTT
TRBJ2-2 TRBV5-4 17 TRBD2 . CASSLAHSGRDTGELFF TGTGCCAGCAGCTTGGCCCATAGCGGGAGAGACACCGGGGAGCTGTTTTTT
TRBJ1-1 TRBV7-6 14 . . CASSLGSWNTEAFF TGTGCCAGCAGCTTAGGGTCCTGGAACACTGAAGCTTTCTTT
TRBJ2-7 TRBV2 11 . . CARVSVYEQYF TGTGCCAGGGTCTCGGTCTACGAGCAGTACTTC
TRBJ1-2 TRBV18 18 . . CASSPSTRTRSPNYGYTF TGTGCCAGCTCACCGTCAACCCGGACCCGATCTCCTAACTATGGCTACACCTTC
TRBJ1-5 TRBV28 13 . . CASSLWLNQPQHF TGTGCCAGCAGTTTATGGCTAAATCAGCCCCAGCATTTT
TRBJ1-4 TRBV28 14 TRBD1 . CASRRTGANEKLFF TGTGCCAGCAGGAGGACAGGGGCTAATGAAAAACTGTTTTTT
TRBJ2-5 TRBV4-1 16 . . CASSQDGLARFTEQYF TGCGCCAGCAGCCAAGACGGCCTAGCGAGGTTTACGGAGCAGTACTTC
TRBJ2-7 TRBV25-1 16 TRBD1 . CASSEYPRQGVYEQYF TGTGCCAGCAGTGAATATCCCCGACAGGGGGTATACGAGCAGTACTTC
TRBJ2-1 TRBV28 14 . . CASSSTGSPNEQFF TGTGCCAGCAGTTCAACAGGGTCCCCCAATGAGCAGTTCTTC
TRBJ2-2 TRBV5-1 14 . . CASTTELLTGELFF TGCGCCAGCACAACAGAGCTCCTCACCGGGGAGCTGTTTTTT
TRBJ1-4 TRBV15 12 . few CATSRQEEKLFF TGTGCCACCAGCAGACAGGAGGAAAAACTGTTTTTT
TRBJ1-2 TRBV28 11 . . CASIKGGGYTF TGTGCCAGCATTAAAGGGGGTGGCTACACCTTC
TRBJ2-3 TRBV11-2 11 . . CASSWRDTQYF TGTGCCAGTAGCTGGAGGGATACGCAGTATTTT
TRBJ2-2 TRBV2 14 . few CASSDDWTPGELFF TGTGCCAGCAGTGACGACTGGACGCCCGGGGAGCTGTTTTTT
TRBJ1-1 TRBV11-2 13 . . CASSFSGSPEAFF TGTGCCAGCAGCTTTTCAGGTTCCCCTGAAGCTTTCTTT
TRBJ2-1 TRBV7-9 17 TRBD2 . CASRPDWRTSGANEQFF TGTGCCAGCAGACCAGATTGGCGGACTAGCGGGGCCAATGAGCAGTTCTTC
TRBJ2-7 TRBV2 14 . . CASRLARGSYEQYF TGTGCCAGCAGATTGGCTAGAGGGTCCTACGAGCAGTACTTC
TRBJ2-4 TRBV6-6 16 TRBD1 . CASSRGQGIKAAIQYF TGTGCCAGCAGTAGGGGACAGGGTATCAAAGCGGCCATTCAGTACTTC
TRBJ1-2 TRBV13 15 . . CASSLPGQTNYGYTF TGTGCCAGCAGCTTGCCCGGACAGACTAACTATGGCTACACCTTC
TRBJ2-7 TRBV6-4 13 . . CASSYREGYEQYF TGTGCCAGCAGTTACAGGGAAGGCTACGAGCAGTACTTC
TRBJ2-3 TRBV27 15 TRBD2 . CASSLGTRGTDTQYF TGTGCCAGCAGTTTAGGGACTAGGGGTACAGATACGCAGTATTTT